This TCR beta chain was retrieved from a study of regulatory T cells in long-lasting Graves disease. Regarding time point: persistent/refractory GD, antithyroid drugs over 5 years with positive TRAb. There was RNA extracted from PBMCs, and the TCR library was made from it. Combining iRepertoire HTBI primers with Arm-PCR of CDR3 regions, the authors built TCR beta libraries. From the multiplex PCR reads, TCRdb called clonotypes with MiXCR, one entry per CDR3 protein. The table records fewer than 450,000 distinct CDR3 sequences, about a quarter of them present only once. This clonotype was obtained from a female donor with Graves disease. The sample was peripheral blood mononuclear cells (PBMCs), taken when the disease was refractory, from a patient treated with antithyroid drugs.

The CDR3 here is CASSPVFRGTYEQYF. CDR3 nucleotides: TGCGCCAGCAGCCCCGTCTTTAGGGGAACCTACGAGCAGTACTTC. The chain employs TRBV5-1 and TRBJ2-7, with a tentative D call TRBD1 (5 bases). The CDR3 runs 15 residues. Trimming removed 4 bases at V and 2 bases at J, with 16 bases between. CDR1 SGHRS and CDR2 YFSETQ come from the germline V gene. The full variable domain, completed using reference TRBV5-1 and TRBJ2-7, is KAGVTQTPRYLIKTRGQQVTLSCSPISGHRSVSWYQQTPGQGLQFLFEYFSETQRNKGNFPGRFSGRQFSNSRSEMNVSTLELGDSALYLCASSPVFRGTYEQYFGPGTRLTVT.